The text below deals with one TCR beta chain. V was trimmed by 1 base and J by 2 bases, leaving 6 bases between them. The CDR3 runs to 13 residues. Germline CDR1 and CDR2: SGHTA and FQGNSA. These data are taken from a study of blood T cell repertoires in COVID-19. Study details: Both acute and convalescent COVID-19 samples were obtained from the United States, Italy and Spain. Sample material is recorded as cDNA or gDNA derived from T cells, B-cell-depleted T cells, or PBMCs.

Methods used by the authors: Scientists estimated how many nucleated cells there were by amplifying reference gene primers. Produced via immunoSEQ multiplex PCR; TCRdb's table is partial and in-frame only. V, J and clone size derive from that table, while D and trimming were established from the DNA sequence. Of 130,000 to 150,000 clones listed, about four fifths are singletons. What was sequenced was peripheral blood. This clonotype originated in a woman aged 80 or over with acute or convalescent COVID-19. The J gene is TRBJ2-7, the V gene TRBV7-2; D remains unclear. In DNA, the CDR3 is TGTGCCAGCAGCTTAGACTACCCCTACGAGCAGTACTTC. Amino acids: CASSLDYPYEQYF.